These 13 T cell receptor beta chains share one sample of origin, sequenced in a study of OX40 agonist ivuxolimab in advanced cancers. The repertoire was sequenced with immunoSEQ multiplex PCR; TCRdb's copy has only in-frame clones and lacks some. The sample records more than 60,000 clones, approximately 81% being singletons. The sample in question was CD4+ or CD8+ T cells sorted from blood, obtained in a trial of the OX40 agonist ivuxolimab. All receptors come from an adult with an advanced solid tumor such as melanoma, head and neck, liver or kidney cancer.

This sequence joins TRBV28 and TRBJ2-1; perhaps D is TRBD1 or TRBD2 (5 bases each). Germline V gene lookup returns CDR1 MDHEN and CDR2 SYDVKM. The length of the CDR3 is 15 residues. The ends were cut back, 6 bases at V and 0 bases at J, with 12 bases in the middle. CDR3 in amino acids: CASSPGTASYNEQFF. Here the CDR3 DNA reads TGTGCCAGCAGCCCCGGGACCGCCTCCTACAATGAGCAGTTCTTC.

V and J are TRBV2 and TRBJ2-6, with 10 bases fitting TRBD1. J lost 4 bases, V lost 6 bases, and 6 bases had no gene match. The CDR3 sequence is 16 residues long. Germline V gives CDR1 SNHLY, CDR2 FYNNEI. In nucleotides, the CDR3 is TGTGCCAGCAGGAAAGACAGGGGGCCCGGGGCCAACGTCCTGACTTTC. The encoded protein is CASRKDRGPGANVLTF.

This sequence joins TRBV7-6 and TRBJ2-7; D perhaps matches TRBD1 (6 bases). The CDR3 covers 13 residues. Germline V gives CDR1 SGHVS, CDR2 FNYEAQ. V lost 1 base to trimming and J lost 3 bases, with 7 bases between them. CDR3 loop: CASSLGDNYEQYF. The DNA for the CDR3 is TGTGCCAGCAGCTTAGGGGACAACTACGAGCAGTACTTC.

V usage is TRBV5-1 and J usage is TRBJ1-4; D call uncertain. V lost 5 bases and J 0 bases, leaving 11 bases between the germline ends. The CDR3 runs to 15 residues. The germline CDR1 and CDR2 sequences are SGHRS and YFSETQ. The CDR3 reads CASRQRTATNEKLFF. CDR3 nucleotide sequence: TGCGCCAGCAGACAGCGTACTGCAACTAATGAAAAACTGTTTTTT.

CDR3 sequence (DNA): TGTGCCAGCAGTCCACGCATCTTACCTAGCGGGGGACGCACAGATACGCAGTATTTT. Residues: CASSPRILPSGGRTDTQYF. The rearrangement links TRBV28 to TRBJ2-3, with 10 bases matching TRBD2. The CDR3 has 19 residues. The V gene's germline CDR1 is MDHEN and CDR2 SYDVKM. J gave up 1 base and V 5 bases, and 15 bases lay outside the gene matches.

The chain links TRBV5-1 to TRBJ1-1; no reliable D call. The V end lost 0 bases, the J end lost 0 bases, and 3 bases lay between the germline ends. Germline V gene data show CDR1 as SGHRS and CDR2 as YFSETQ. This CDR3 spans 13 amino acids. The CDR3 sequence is CASSLAVNTEAFF. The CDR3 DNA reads TGCGCCAGCAGCTTGGCCGTGAACACTGAAGCTTTCTTT. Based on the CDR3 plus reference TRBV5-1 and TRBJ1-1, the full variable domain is KAGVTQTPRYLIKTRGQQVTLSCSPISGHRSVSWYQQTPGQGLQFLFEYFSETQRNKGNFPGRFSGRQFSNSRSEMNVSTLELGDSALYLCASSLAVNTEAFFGQGTRLTVV.

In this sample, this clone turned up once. CDR3 coding DNA: TGTGCCAGTAGTAGAGGTCAGGGACCCTACGAGCAGTACTTC. This codes for CASSRGQGPYEQYF. The rearrangement links TRBV6-5 to TRBJ2-5; the D call may be TRBD1 or TRBD2 (5 bases each). The J call is doubtful: the DNA matches TRBJ2-7 better. This CDR3 is built from 14 residues. Germline V gene sequence: CDR1 MNHEY, CDR2 SVGAGI.

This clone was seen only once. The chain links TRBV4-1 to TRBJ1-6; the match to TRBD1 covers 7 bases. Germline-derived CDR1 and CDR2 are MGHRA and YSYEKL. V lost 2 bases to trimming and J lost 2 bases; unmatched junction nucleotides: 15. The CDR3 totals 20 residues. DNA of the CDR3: TGCGCCAGCAGCCAACGCCCCCTCGGAGGGGGCGAAGCCTATAATTCACCCCTCCACTTT. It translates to CASSQRPLGGGEAYNSPLHF.

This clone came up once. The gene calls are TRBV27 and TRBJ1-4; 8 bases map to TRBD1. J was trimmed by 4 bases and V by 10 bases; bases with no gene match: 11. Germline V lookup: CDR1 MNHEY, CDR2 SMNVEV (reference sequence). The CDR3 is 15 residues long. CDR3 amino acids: CATAHRDRFNEKLFF. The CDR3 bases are TGTGCCACCGCGCACCGGGACAGGTTTAATGAAAAACTGTTTTTT. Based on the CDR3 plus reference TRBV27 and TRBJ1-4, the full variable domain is EAQVTQNPRYLITVTGKKLTVTCSQNMNHEYMSWYRQDPGLGLRQIYYSMNVEVTDKGDVPEGYKVSRKEKRNFPLILESPSPNQTSLYFCATAHRDRFNEKLFFGSGTQLSVL.

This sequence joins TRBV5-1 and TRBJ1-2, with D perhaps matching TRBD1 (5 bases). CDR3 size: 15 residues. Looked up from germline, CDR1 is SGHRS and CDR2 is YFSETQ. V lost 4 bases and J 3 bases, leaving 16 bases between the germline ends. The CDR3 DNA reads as TGCGCCAGCAGCGCAGCAGGGTCCCGGGACTATGGCTACACCTTC. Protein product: CASSAAGSRDYGYTF.

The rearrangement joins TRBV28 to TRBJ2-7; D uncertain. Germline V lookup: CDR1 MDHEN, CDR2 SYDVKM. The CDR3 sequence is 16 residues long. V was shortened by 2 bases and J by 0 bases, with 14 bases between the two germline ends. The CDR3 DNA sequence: TGTGCCAGCAGTTTAAGTCCGTTTGTCCTCTCCTACGAGCAGTACTTC. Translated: CASSLSPFVLSYEQYF. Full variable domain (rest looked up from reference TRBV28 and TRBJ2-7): DVKVTQSSRYLVKRTGEKVFLECVQDMDHENMFWYRQDPGLGLRLIYFSYDVKMKEKGDIPEGYSVSREKKERFSLILESASTNQTSMYLCASSLSPFVLSYEQYFGPGTRLTVT.

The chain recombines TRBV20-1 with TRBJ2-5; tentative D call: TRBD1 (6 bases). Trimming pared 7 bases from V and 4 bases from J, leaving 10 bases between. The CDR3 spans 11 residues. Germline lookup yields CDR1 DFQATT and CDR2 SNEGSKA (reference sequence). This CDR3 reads CSGRGGETQYF. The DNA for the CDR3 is TGCAGTGGCAGAGGGGGAGAGACCCAGTACTTC.

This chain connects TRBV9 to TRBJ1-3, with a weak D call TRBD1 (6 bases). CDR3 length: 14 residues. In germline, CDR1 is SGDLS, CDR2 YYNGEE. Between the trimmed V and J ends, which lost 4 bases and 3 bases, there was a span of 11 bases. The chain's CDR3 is CASSLQGIGNTIYF. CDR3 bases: TGTGCCAGCAGCCTACAGGGCATTGGAAACACCATATATTTT.